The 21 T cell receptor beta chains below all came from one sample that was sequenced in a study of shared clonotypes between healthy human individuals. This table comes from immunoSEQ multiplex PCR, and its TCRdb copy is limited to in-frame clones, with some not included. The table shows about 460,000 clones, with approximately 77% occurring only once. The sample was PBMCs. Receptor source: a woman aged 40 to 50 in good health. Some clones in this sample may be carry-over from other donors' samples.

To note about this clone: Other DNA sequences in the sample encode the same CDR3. CDR3 sequence reads: CATSRDLTSGTYEQYF. The DNA for the CDR3 is TGTGCCACCAGCAGAGATTTAACTAGCGGGACGTACGAGCAGTACTTC. The chain links TRBV15 to TRBJ2-7; TRBD2 matches 10 bases. Looked up from germline, CDR1 is LNHNV and CDR2 is YYDKDF (reference sequence). The CDR3 spans 16 residues. The V gene end was trimmed by 0 bases and the J gene end by 4 bases; junction bases not matched to a gene: 6.

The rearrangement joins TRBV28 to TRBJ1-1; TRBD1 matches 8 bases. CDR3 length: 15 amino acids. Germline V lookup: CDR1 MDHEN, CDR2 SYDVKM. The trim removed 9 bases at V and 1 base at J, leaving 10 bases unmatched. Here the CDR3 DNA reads TGTGCCAGTACAACCCCACAGGGGGGGAACACTGAAGCTTTCTTT. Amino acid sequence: CASTTPQGGNTEAFF.

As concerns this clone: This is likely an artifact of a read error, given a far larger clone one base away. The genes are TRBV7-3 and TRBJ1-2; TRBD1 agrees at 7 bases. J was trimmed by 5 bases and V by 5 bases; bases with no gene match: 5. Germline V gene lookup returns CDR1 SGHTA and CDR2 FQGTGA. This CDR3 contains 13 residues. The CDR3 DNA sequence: TGTGCCAGCAGCCCCGGACAGGATTATGGCTACACCTTC. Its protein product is CASSPGQDYGYTF.

The CDR3 spells CASSTTSGRNEQYF. CDR3 nucleotides: TGCGCCAGCAGCACGACTAGCGGGAGGAACGAGCAGTACTTC. V is TRBV4-1 and J is TRBJ2-7; 13 bases agree with TRBD2. Looked up from germline, CDR1 is MGHRA and CDR2 is YSYEKL. The CDR3 spans 14 residues. After removal of 5 bases from V and 5 bases from J, the junction contained 3 bases not matched to a gene.

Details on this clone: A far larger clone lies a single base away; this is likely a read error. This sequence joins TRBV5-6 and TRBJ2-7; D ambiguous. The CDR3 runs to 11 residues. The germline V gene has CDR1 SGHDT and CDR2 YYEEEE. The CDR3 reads CASSLAYEQYF. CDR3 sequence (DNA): TGTGCCAGCAGCTTAGCCTATGAGCAGTACTTC.

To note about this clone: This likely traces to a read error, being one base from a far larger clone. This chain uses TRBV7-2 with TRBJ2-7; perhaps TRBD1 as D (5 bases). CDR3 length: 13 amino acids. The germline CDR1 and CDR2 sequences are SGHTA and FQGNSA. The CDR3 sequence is CASSRTPSYEQCF. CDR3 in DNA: TGTGCCAGCAGCCGGACACCCTCCTACGAGCAGTGCTTC.

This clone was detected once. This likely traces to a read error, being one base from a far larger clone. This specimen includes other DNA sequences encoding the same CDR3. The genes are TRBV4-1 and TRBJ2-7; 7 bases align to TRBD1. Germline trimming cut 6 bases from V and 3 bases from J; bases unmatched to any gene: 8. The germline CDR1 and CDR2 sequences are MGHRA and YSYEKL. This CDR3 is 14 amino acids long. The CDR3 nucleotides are TGCGCCAGCAGGCAACAGGGGTCGGGCTACGAGCAGTACTTC. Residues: CASRQQGSGYEQYF.

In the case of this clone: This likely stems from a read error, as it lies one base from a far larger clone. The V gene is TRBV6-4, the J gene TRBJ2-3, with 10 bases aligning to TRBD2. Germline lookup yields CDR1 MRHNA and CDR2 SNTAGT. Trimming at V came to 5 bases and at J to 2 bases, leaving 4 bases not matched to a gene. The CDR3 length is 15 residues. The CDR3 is CASSPTSGTTDTQYF. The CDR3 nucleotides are TGTGCCAGCAGTCCAACTAGCGGGACCACAGATACGCAGTATTTT.

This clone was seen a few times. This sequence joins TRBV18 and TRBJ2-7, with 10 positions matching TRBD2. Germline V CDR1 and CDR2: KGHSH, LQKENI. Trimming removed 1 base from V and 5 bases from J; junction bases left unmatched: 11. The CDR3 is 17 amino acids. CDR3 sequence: CASSPLPAGGPGDEQYF. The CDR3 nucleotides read TGTGCCAGCTCACCACTCCCAGCGGGAGGGCCGGGGGACGAGCAGTACTTC. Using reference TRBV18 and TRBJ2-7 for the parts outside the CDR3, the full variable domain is NAGVMQNPRHLVRRRGQEARLRCSPMKGHSHVYWYRQLPEEGLKFMVYLQKENIIDESGMPKERFSAEFPKEGPSILRIQQVVRGDSAAYFCASSPLPAGGPGDEQYFGPGTRLTVT.

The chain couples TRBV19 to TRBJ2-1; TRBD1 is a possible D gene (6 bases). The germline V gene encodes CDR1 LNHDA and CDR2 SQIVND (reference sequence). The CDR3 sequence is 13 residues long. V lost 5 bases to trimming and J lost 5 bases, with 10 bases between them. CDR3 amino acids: CASSLGQNNEQFF. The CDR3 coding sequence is TGTGCCAGTAGTCTTGGACAGAACAATGAGCAGTTCTTC.

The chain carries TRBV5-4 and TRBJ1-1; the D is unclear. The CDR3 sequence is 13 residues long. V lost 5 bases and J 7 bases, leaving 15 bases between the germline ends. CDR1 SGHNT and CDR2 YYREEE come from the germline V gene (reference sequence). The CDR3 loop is CASRPQPAGEAFF. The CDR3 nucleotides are TGTGCCAGCAGGCCCCAGCCGGCGGGTGAAGCTTTCTTT.

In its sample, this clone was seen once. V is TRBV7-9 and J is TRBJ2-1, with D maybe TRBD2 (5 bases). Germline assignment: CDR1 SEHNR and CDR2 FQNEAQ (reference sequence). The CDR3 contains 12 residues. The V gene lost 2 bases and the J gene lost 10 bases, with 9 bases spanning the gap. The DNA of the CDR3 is TGTGCCAGCAGCTTACGGGGTAGAGAGCAGTTCTTC. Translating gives CASSLRGREQFF. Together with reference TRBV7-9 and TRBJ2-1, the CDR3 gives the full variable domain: DTGVSQNPRHKITKRGQNVTFRCDPISEHNRLYWYRQTLGQGPEFLTYFQNEAQLEKSRLLSDRFSAERPKGSFSTLEIQRTEQGDSAMYLCASSLRGREQFFGPGTRLTVL.

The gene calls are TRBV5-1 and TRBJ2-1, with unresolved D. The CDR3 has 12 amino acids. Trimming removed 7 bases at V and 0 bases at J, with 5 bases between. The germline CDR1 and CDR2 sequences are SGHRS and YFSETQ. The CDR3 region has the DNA TGCGCCAGCGGGGACTCCTACAATGAGCAGTTCTTC. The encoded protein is CASGDSYNEQFF.

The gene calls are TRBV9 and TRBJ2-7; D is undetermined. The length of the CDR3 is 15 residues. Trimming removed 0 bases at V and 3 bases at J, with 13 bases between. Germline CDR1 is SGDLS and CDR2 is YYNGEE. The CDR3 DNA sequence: TGTGCCAGCAGCGTAGGGGGAATACAAGACTACGAGCAGTACTTC. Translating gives CASSVGGIQDYEQYF.

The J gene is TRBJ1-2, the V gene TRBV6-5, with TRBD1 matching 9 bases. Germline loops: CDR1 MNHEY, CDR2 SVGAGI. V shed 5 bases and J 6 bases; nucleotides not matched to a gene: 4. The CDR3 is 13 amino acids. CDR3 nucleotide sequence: TGTGCCAGCAGTAGGACAGGGGTGGATGGCTACACCTTC. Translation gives CASSRTGVDGYTF.

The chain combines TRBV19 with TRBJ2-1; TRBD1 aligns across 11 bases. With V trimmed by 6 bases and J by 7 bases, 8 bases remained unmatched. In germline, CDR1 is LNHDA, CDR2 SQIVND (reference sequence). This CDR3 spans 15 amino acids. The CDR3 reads CASRAGTGGWNEQFF. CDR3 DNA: TGTGCCAGTAGGGCCGGGACAGGGGGGTGGAATGAGCAGTTCTTC.

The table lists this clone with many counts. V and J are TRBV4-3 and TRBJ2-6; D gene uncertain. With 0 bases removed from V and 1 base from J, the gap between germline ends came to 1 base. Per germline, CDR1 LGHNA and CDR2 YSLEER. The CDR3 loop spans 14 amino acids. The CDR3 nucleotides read TGCGCCAGCAGCCAAGATTCTGGGGCCAACGTCCTGACTTTC. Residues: CASSQDSGANVLTF.

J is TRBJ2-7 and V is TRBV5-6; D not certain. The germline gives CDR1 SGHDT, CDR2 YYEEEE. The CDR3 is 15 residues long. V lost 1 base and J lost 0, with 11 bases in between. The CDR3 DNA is TGTGCCAGCAGCTTGATCGGACGGAGCTCCTACGAGCAGTACTTC. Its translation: CASSLIGRSSYEQYF.

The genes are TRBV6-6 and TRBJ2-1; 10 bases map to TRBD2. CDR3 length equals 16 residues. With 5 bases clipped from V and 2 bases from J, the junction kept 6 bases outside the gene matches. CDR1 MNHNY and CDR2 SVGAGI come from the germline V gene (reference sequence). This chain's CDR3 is CASSQLAGHTYNEQFF. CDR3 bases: TGTGCCAGCAGTCAACTAGCGGGACATACCTACAATGAGCAGTTCTTC.

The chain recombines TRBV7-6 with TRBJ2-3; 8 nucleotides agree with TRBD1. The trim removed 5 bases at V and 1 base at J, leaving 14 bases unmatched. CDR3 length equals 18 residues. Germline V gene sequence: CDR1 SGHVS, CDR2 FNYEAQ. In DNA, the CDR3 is TGTGCCAGCAGCCCCGCCAGGACAGGGCGAACGGGCACAGATACGCAGTATTTT. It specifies CASSPARTGRTGTDTQYF.

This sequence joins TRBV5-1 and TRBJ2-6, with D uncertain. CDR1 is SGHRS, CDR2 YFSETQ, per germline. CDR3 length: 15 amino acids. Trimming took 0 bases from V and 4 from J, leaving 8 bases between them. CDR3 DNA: TGCGCCAGCAGCTTGGAGGGTACAGGGGCCAACGTCCTGACTTTC. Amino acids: CASSLEGTGANVLTF.